The 28 T cell receptor beta chains below come from one sample, sequenced in a study of response to subunit inactivated influenza vaccine. Via MiXCR, TCRdb re-called the RT-PCR reads, giving one row per CDR3 protein. Seen here are hundreds of thousands of distinct CDR3 sequences, 11% to 15% observed once, and the top ten hold less than 9%. This sample comprised PBMCs from blood, obtained 14 days before vaccination. The source is a middle-aged man who received an inactivated influenza vaccine.

The chain couples TRBV7-2 to TRBJ2-3; 10 positions match TRBD2. The CDR3 runs to 15 residues. After removal of 2 bases from V and 4 bases from J, the junction contained 3 bases not matched to a gene. Per the germline V gene, CDR1 is SGHTA and CDR2 is FQGNSA. CDR3 sequence reads: CASSLRGTSADTQYF. As DNA, the CDR3 is TGTGCCAGCAGCTTACGCGGGACTAGCGCAGATACGCAGTATTTT. Based on the CDR3 plus reference TRBV7-2 and TRBJ2-3, the full variable domain is GAGVSQSPSNKVTEKGKDVELRCDPISGHTALYWYRQSLGQGLEFLIYFQGNSAPDKSGLPSDRFSAERTGGSVSTLTIQRTQQEDSAVYLCASSLRGTSADTQYFGPGTRLTVL.

In its sample, this clonotype was seen a few times. The CDR3 is CASSESPAEQETQYF. CDR3 in DNA: TGTGCCAGCAGTGAGTCTCCAGCGGAACAAGAGACCCAGTACTTC. The chain carries TRBV2 and TRBJ2-5, with D possibly matching TRBD2 (5 bases). This CDR3 is built from 15 residues. Trimming took 3 bases from V and 2 from J, leaving 13 bases between them. The germline V gene encodes CDR1 SNHLY and CDR2 FYNNEI.

This clonotype was observed a few times. The chain combines TRBV3-1 with TRBJ1-2; a weak D match, TRBD1 (5 bases). The CDR3 is 12 amino acids. The germline V gene encodes CDR1 LGHDT and CDR2 YNNKEL (reference sequence). Trimming removed 4 bases from V and 7 bases from J, with 10 bases in between. The CDR3 is CASSRGVFGYTF. In nucleotides, the CDR3 is TGTGCCAGCAGCCGGGGGGTATTTGGCTACACCTTC.

At least ten counts were recorded for this clonotype. The chain carries TRBV2 and TRBJ1-1; D gene uncertain. The CDR3 covers 12 residues. Germline assignment: CDR1 SNHLY and CDR2 FYNNEI. Trimming stripped 6 bases from V and 3 bases from J, with 8 bases between. CDR3 sequence: CASSPRDTEAFF. CDR3 coding DNA: TGTGCCAGCAGCCCCCGGGACACTGAAGCTTTCTTT.

This clonotype appeared a few times. V usage is TRBV18 and J usage is TRBJ2-1, with 10 bases identical to TRBD2. The CDR3 sequence is 16 residues long. CDR1 is KGHSH, CDR2 LQKENI, per germline. J lost 6 bases, V lost 4 bases, and 9 bases had no gene match. This CDR3 reads CASSRTSGGAFNEQFF. For the CDR3, the DNA is TGTGCCAGCTCACGAACGAGCGGGGGGGCTTTCAATGAGCAGTTCTTC. The whole variable domain, remainder taken from reference TRBV18 and TRBJ2-1, is NAGVMQNPRHLVRRRGQEARLRCSPMKGHSHVYWYRQLPEEGLKFMVYLQKENIIDESGMPKERFSAEFPKEGPSILRIQQVVRGDSAAYFCASSRTSGGAFNEQFFGPGTRLTVL.

This chain joins TRBV12-3 or TRBV12-4 and TRBJ1-5; the D is unclear. V was cut by 3 bases and J by 9 bases, with 6 bases left in between. CDR3 length: 11 residues. In DNA, the CDR3 is TGTGCCAGCAGTTTTTTGGGGCCCCAGCATTTT. This translates into CASSFLGPQHF.

The chain has TRBV20-1 and TRBJ1-2, with D possibly TRBD1 on 6 matching bases. Germline assignment: CDR1 DFQATT and CDR2 SNEGSKA (reference sequence). V was pared by 4 bases and J by 7 bases, with 22 bases between. This CDR3 has 15 residues. CDR3 nucleotides: TGCAGTGCTATGGGGCCAGGGGACGTAGGCGGTGGCTACACCTTC. Encoded protein: CSAMGPGDVGGGYTF.

This clonotype turned up a few times. The chain's CDR3 is CASSLGGGGANVLTF. DNA for the CDR3: TGTGCCAGCAGCTTGGGCGGCGGTGGGGCCAACGTCCTGACTTTC. V usage is TRBV5-4 and J usage is TRBJ2-6; D unclear. Germline CDR1 is SGHNT and CDR2 is YYREEE (reference sequence). V lost 0 bases, J lost 3 bases, and 7 bases lay in between. The CDR3 contains 15 residues.

This clonotype came up a few times. The chain combines TRBV29-1 with TRBJ2-7; the D gene is possibly TRBD1 (5 bases). CDR1 and CDR2 (germline): SQVTM, ANQGSEA. V was clipped by 0 bases and J by 4 bases, with 13 bases between them. The CDR3 has 14 residues. CDR3 loop: CSVEETTDGYEQYF. The CDR3 nucleotides read TGCAGCGTTGAAGAGACGACAGATGGGTACGAGCAGTACTTC.

The CDR3 region is CASSYGSGRVLETQYF. The CDR3, as DNA: TGTGCCAGCAGTTACGGAAGCGGGAGGGTCCTAGAGACCCAGTACTTC. V usage is TRBV6-2 or TRBV6-3 and J usage is TRBJ2-5, with 10 positions matching TRBD2. V trimming: 2 bases; J trimming: 4 bases; junction bases outside the gene matches: 7. Per the germline V gene, CDR1 is MNHEY and CDR2 is SVGEGT. The CDR3 is 16 residues long.

This CDR3 is CASTDLTGRAFF. Here the CDR3 DNA reads TGTGCCAGCACCGATTTGACAGGGAGAGCTTTCTTT. The chain is built from TRBV6-5 and TRBJ1-1; 7 nucleotides line up with TRBD1. The V gene's germline CDR1 is MNHEY and CDR2 SVGAGI. Trimming cost V 7 bases and J 10 bases; bases outside gene matches: 9. The length of the CDR3 is 12 residues.

This clonotype was seen a few times. V and J are TRBV20-1 and TRBJ2-7; 8 nucleotides align to TRBD2. Losses at the gene ends were 2 bases for V and 3 bases for J; bases not matched to a gene: 12. The CDR3 runs 16 residues. The germline gives CDR1 DFQATT, CDR2 SNEGSKA (reference sequence). CDR3 in amino acids: CSARPSGLAGVYEQYF. The CDR3 region has the DNA TGCAGTGCTAGACCTTCCGGGCTAGCGGGTGTCTACGAGCAGTACTTC.

This chain connects TRBV18 to TRBJ2-5, with D tentatively TRBD1 or TRBD2 (5 bases each). The CDR3 runs 17 residues. Trimming pared 5 bases from V and 4 bases from J, leaving 23 bases between. Germline V gene sequence: CDR1 KGHSH, CDR2 LQKENI. The CDR3 sequence is CASSWGRPGDGSETQYF. The DNA of the CDR3 is TGTGCCAGCTCATGGGGACGCCCAGGCGATGGTTCAGAGACCCAGTACTTC.

The table lists this clonotype with a few counts. The chain joins TRBV5-1 to TRBJ2-3; 11 bases agree with TRBD2. V gave up 2 bases and J gave up 0 bases; unmatched junction bases: 8. The CDR3 totals 18 residues. The germline V gene has CDR1 SGHRS and CDR2 YFSETQ. The DNA of the CDR3 is TGCGCCAGCAGCTTTGGCCTAGCGGGGGGCTTGAGCACAGATACGCAGTATTTT. Amino acid sequence: CASSFGLAGGLSTDTQYF.

This clonotype was counted between two and nine times. The chain couples TRBV20-1 to TRBJ2-7, with 7 bases matching TRBD2. The CDR3 sequence is 16 residues long. The germline V gene encodes CDR1 DFQATT and CDR2 SNEGSKA (reference sequence). The V and J ends lost 0 bases and 1 base, in that order; junction bases with no gene match: 9. CDR3 residues: CSARDAMREFSYEQYF. DNA of the CDR3: TGCAGTGCTAGAGATGCCATGCGGGAGTTTTCCTACGAGCAGTACTTC.

This clonotype came up a few times. The gene calls are TRBV19 and TRBJ2-3; the match to TRBD2 covers 9 bases. The CDR3 loop spans 16 amino acids. The V gene's germline CDR1 is LNHDA and CDR2 SQIVND (reference sequence). V lost 1 base to trimming and J lost 2 bases; unmatched junction nucleotides: 4. The CDR3 spells CASSIVGGRATDTQYF. In nucleotides, the CDR3 is TGTGCCAGTAGTATAGTTGGCGGGAGGGCCACAGATACGCAGTATTTT.

The chain links TRBV4-3 to TRBJ2-5; D possibly uses TRBD1 or TRBD2 (6 bases each). Trimming stripped 3 bases from V and 3 bases from J, with 17 bases between. Looked up from germline, CDR1 is LGHNA and CDR2 is YSLEER. The CDR3 has 16 amino acids. CDR3 loop: CASSHPLRDNEETQYF. The DNA for the CDR3 is TGCGCCAGCAGCCATCCACTGCGGGACAACGAAGAGACCCAGTACTTC.

The chain is built from TRBV18 and TRBJ1-1; 7 nucleotides align to TRBD1. Germline lookup yields CDR1 KGHSH and CDR2 LQKENI. Trimming cost V 3 bases and J 10 bases; bases outside gene matches: 14. The CDR3 covers 15 residues. CDR3 DNA sequence: TGTGCCAGCTCACCGTCAAATTACAGGGGTGGTGGAGCTTTCTTT. Translation: CASSPSNYRGGGAFF.

The rearrangement uses TRBV5-5 and TRBJ2-1; D may be TRBD1 (5 bases). With 6 bases removed from V and 2 bases from J, the gap between germline ends came to 15 bases. The CDR3 extends over 15 amino acids. CDR1 and CDR2 (germline): SGHKS, YYEKEE (reference sequence). The CDR3 DNA sequence: TGTGCCAGCACACCAGAGGCAGGGACCTACAATGAGCAGTTCTTC. Protein sequence: CASTPEAGTYNEQFF.

This clonotype has just a few counts. V gene TRBV6-5 combines with J gene TRBJ1-6; 7 bases fit TRBD1. The CDR3 consists of 14 residues. Trimming took 5 bases from V and 5 from J; bases not matched to a gene: 3. The germline gives CDR1 MNHEY, CDR2 SVGAGI. Here the CDR3 reads CASSHGQDNSPLHF. CDR3 bases: TGTGCCAGCAGTCACGGACAGGATAATTCACCCCTCCACTTT.

Comment on this clonotype: At one of its ends the junction is not consistent with the germline gene, which may arise from a read error. This chain links TRBV12-3 or TRBV12-4 with TRBJ2-6; the D gene is possibly TRBD1 (5 bases). This CDR3 is built from 19 residues. The CDR3 reads CAISLGQIQGLSGANVLTF. In DNA, the CDR3 is TGTGCCATCAGTTTAGGTCAGATTCAGGGTTTATCTGGGGCCAACGTCCTGACTTTC.

This clonotype was recorded at least ten times. The chain couples TRBV6-2 or TRBV6-3 to TRBJ1-4; no reliable D call. CDR1 is MNHEY and CDR2 is SVGEGT in the germline V gene. The CDR3 sequence is 11 residues long. V was pared by 6 bases and J by 8 bases, with 7 bases between. In DNA, the CDR3 is TGTGCCAGCAGGATCGCGGAAAAACTGTTTTTT. This encodes CASRIAEKLFF.

This clonotype was counted only a few times. The chain carries TRBV5-1 and TRBJ2-7; 8 bases map to TRBD1. The junction had 5 bases not matched to a gene; V was cut back by 0 bases and J by 3 bases. The CDR3 contains 15 residues. Germline V CDR1 and CDR2: SGHRS, YFSETQ. The CDR3 region has the DNA TGCGCCAGCAGCTTGGGGGACAGGCCGCTCTACGAGCAGTACTTC. Its protein product is CASSLGDRPLYEQYF. The entire variable domain, with the rest obtained from reference TRBV5-1 and TRBJ2-7, is as follows: KAGVTQTPRYLIKTRGQQVTLSCSPISGHRSVSWYQQTPGQGLQFLFEYFSETQRNKGNFPGRFSGRQFSNSRSEMNVSTLELGDSALYLCASSLGDRPLYEQYFGPGTRLTVT.

This clonotype was recorded at least ten times. This CDR3 is CASSLQGDQPQHF. In nucleotides, the CDR3 is TGTGCCAGCAGCTTACAGGGAGATCAGCCCCAGCATTTT. The genes are TRBV18 and TRBJ1-5; possibly TRBD1 for D (6 bases). The CDR3 runs 13 residues. V was trimmed by 8 bases and J by 5 bases, leaving 13 bases between them. The germline V gene encodes CDR1 KGHSH and CDR2 LQKENI.

For the CDR3, the DNA is TGTGCCAGCAGCCCGTTAGCGGGGAGCAACTACAATGAGCAGTTCTTC. Protein: CASSPLAGSNYNEQFF. The chain is built from TRBV7-6 and TRBJ2-1; 8 nucleotides match TRBD2. The CDR3 has 16 amino acids. J lost 3 bases, V lost 5 bases, and 9 bases had no gene match. Germline-derived CDR1 and CDR2 are SGHVS and FNYEAQ. Using reference TRBV7-6 and TRBJ2-1 for the parts outside the CDR3, the full variable domain is GAGVSQSPRYKVTKRGQDVALRCDPISGHVSLYWYRQALGQGPEFLTYFNYEAQQDKSGLPNDRFSAERPEGSISTLTIQRTEQRDSAMYRCASSPLAGSNYNEQFFGPGTRLTVL.

This clonotype was counted between two and nine times. This chain connects TRBV5-1 to TRBJ2-1, with D possibly matching TRBD2 (5 bases). Trimming removed 4 bases from V and 0 bases from J, with 14 bases in between. Germline CDR1 SGHRS, CDR2 YFSETQ. The CDR3 covers 16 residues. CDR3 sequence reads: CASSRSGPSSYNEQFF. CDR3 in DNA: TGCGCCAGCAGCCGAAGCGGCCCGAGCTCCTACAATGAGCAGTTCTTC.

V gene TRBV29-1 combines with J gene TRBJ2-3; TRBD2 matches 13 bases. The junction had 13 bases not matched to a gene; V was cut back by 5 bases and J by 2 bases. The length of the CDR3 is 18 residues. Germline lookup yields CDR1 SQVTM and CDR2 ANQGSEA. Here the CDR3 DNA reads TGCAGCGTTTTAAGAGTACCGGGACTAGCGGGGCTCACAGATACGCAGTATTTT. This encodes CSVLRVPGLAGLTDTQYF.

This clonotype appeared many times. The rearrangement uses TRBV14 and TRBJ2-2, with no clear D. Germline-derived CDR1 and CDR2 are SGHDN and FVKESK. This CDR3 has 15 amino acids. Trimming took 1 base from V and 4 from J, leaving 10 bases between them. In DNA, the CDR3 is TGTGCCAGCAGCCAAGGATTTGCTCTCACCGGGGAGCTGTTTTTT. Translating it yields CASSQGFALTGELFF.